What follows describes a single T cell receptor beta chain. Its specificity is unknown. The data are from a study of early T cells in non-severe SARS-CoV-2 infection. For the study at large: The authors sequenced bulk RNA from unsorted whole blood, leaving chains unpaired.

Study-wide results and caveats: VDJdb matches were skewed toward anti-spike CD8 T cell responses.

TCRdb used MiXCR to reprocess the 5' RACE reads, holding one entry per CDR3 protein. The sample consists of 45,000 to 75,000 distinct CDR3 sequences, 10% to 15% of them appearing once. The J segment lost 2 bases and the V segment lost 6 bases, leaving 14 bases of the junction unmatched. The CDR3 loop spans 16 amino acids. From germline, CDR1 is DFQATT and CDR2 SNEGSKA (reference sequence). The specimen was whole blood. The gene calls are TRBV20-1 and TRBJ2-7, with TRBD1 matching over 9 bases. The receptor was isolated from an adult who was a healthcare worker with PCR-confirmed SARS-CoV-2 infection or an uninfected control (not recorded which). CDR3 sequence reads: CSAKHPRDRVTYEQYF. The CDR3 nucleotides are TGCAGTGCCAAACACCCGAGGGACAGGGTAACCTACGAGCAGTACTTC.